This T cell receptor beta chain was observed in a study of T cells expressing NK-cell markers. Study summary: Sorted CD3+CD56-NKG2C+, CD3+CD56+NKG2C- and CD3+CD56+NKG2C+ T cells were the source of the TCR beta repertoires.

TCRdb re-called the 5' RACE reads and catalogs CDR3 proteins one per entry, DNA excluded. This sample's clone table lists about 260,000 distinct CDR3 sequences. The CDR3 has 16 amino acids. A word on this clonotype: Its antigen remains unknown.

Whole-study findings and limits: What remained unclear was the HCMV specificity of expanded NKG2C+ T cell clones. Similarly, these clonotypes led the CD3+CD56-NKG2C+ fraction as well in a few donors. CD8+ T cells in more than five donors included dominant NKG2C+ clonotypes at 1.0-7.0%.

Sequences were obtained from blood T cells: a sorted CD56 or NKG2C T cell subset, CD4+ or CD8+ T cells, or bulk PBMC T cells (not recorded which). The V and J genes are TRBV12-3 or TRBV12-4 and TRBJ2-1; TCRdb selects TRBD1, and the lack of DNA leaves this call unchecked. The TCR comes from a woman aged 18-70 years in good health. The CDR3 sequence is CASSLGFRESYNEQFF.